These 11 T cell receptor beta chains share one sample of origin, sequenced in a study of blood T cells in healthy people across ages. PCR was performed a second time for about 6 to 11 cycles using a sample-barcoded 5' primer and a J-beta primer mix. Each CDR3 protein is one row after TCRdb ran MiXCR on the 5' RACE reads. The data show 1.5 million to 2 million distinct CDR3 sequences, with about 31% seen just once and about 11% held by the top ten. Sequencing was performed on blood. These receptor sequences come from a woman between 25 and 40 years old in good health.

CDR3 nucleotides: TGCGCCAGCAGTCAAACAGGGACAGAAGAGACCCAGTACTTC. Its protein product is CASSQTGTEETQYF. This chain uses TRBV5-1 with TRBJ2-5; TRBD1 aligns across 7 bases. Germline V lookup: CDR1 SGHRS, CDR2 YFSETQ. The CDR3 length is 14 residues. J gave up 3 bases and V 5 bases, and 7 bases lay outside the gene matches.

At least ten counts were recorded for this clonotype. V and J are TRBV7-9 and TRBJ2-5; D ambiguous. The CDR3 length is 12 residues. Germline V gene data show CDR1 as SEHNR and CDR2 as FQNEAQ (reference sequence). V gave up 4 bases and J gave up 1 base, with 4 bases separating them. The CDR3 protein is CASSSLQETQYF. The CDR3 region has the DNA TGTGCCAGCAGCTCCCTCCAAGAGACCCAGTACTTC.

The chain is built from TRBV6-6 and TRBJ1-2; possibly TRBD1 for D (6 bases). The CDR3 extends over 14 amino acids. Germline assignment: CDR1 MNHNY and CDR2 SVGAGI (reference sequence). V was trimmed by 2 bases and J by 4 bases, leaving 11 bases between them. This chain's CDR3 is CASSYDTGRYGYTF. As DNA, the CDR3 is TGTGCCAGCAGTTACGATACAGGGCGCTATGGCTACACCTTC.

This clonotype was detected a few times. V is TRBV7-9 and J is TRBJ2-7; 7 nucleotides align to TRBD2. The germline gives CDR1 SEHNR, CDR2 FQNEAQ (reference sequence). Germline trimming cut 9 bases from V and 3 bases from J; bases unmatched to any gene: 8. This CDR3 is 13 amino acids long. The CDR3 sequence is CASLGGGYYEQYF. The DNA for the CDR3 is TGTGCCAGTCTCGGGGGAGGGTACTACGAGCAGTACTTC.

V and J are TRBV12-3 or TRBV12-4 and TRBJ1-5; D uncertain. The V gene lost 6 bases and the J gene lost 8 bases, with 14 bases spanning the gap. There are 13 residues in the CDR3. The CDR3: CASSLGLQEPQHF. CDR3 sequence (DNA): TGTGCCAGCAGCTTGGGTCTTCAGGAGCCCCAGCATTTT.

This clonotype was detected a few times. This chain links TRBV4-2 with TRBJ1-2; 7 bases fit TRBD1. The CDR3 runs 15 residues. With 0 bases clipped from V and 3 bases from J, the junction kept 4 bases outside the gene matches. The germline V gene encodes CDR1 LGHNA and CDR2 YNFKEQ. The CDR3 DNA reads TGTGCCAGCAGCCAAGATAGGACAGGCTACTATGGCTACACCTTC. It translates to CASSQDRTGYYGYTF.

In this sample, this clonotype turned up a few times. V is TRBV20-1 and J is TRBJ1-5; the D gene is possibly TRBD1 (5 bases). This CDR3 contains 15 residues. Germline loops: CDR1 DFQATT, CDR2 SNEGSKA (reference sequence). V was trimmed by 6 bases and J by 1 base, leaving 16 bases between them. This chain's CDR3 is CSAMIRGLSNQPQHF. CDR3 nucleotide sequence: TGCAGTGCCATGATCCGGGGCTTAAGCAATCAGCCCCAGCATTTT.

Only a few counts were recorded for this clonotype. The V call is TRBV6-1, the J call TRBJ2-5; D perhaps matches TRBD1 (5 bases). V lost 10 bases, J lost 5 bases, and 17 bases lay in between. The CDR3 spans 13 residues. Per the germline V gene, CDR1 is MNHNS and CDR2 is SASEGT. This CDR3 reads CATRVWDSETQYF. CDR3 nucleotides: TGTGCCACCAGGGTTTGGGATTCGGAGACCCAGTACTTC.

This clonotype was counted between two and nine times. The rearrangement uses TRBV30 and TRBJ1-5; D may be TRBD1 (6 bases). CDR3 length: 14 amino acids. Trimming removed 2 bases at V and 1 base at J, with 9 bases between. Germline V gene data show CDR1 as GTSNPN and CDR2 as SVGIG (reference sequence). The DNA for the CDR3 is TGTGCCTGGAGTCAGGGGTTGAGCAATCAGCCCCAGCATTTT. This translates into CAWSQGLSNQPQHF.

There are a few counts of this clonotype. The chain combines TRBV5-1 with TRBJ2-1, with TRBD1 matching over 10 bases. Germline V gene sequence: CDR1 SGHRS, CDR2 YFSETQ. V shed 4 bases, J shed 8 bases, and the junction held 6 bases outside the gene matches. The CDR3 extends over 14 amino acids. CDR3 region: CASSQTDRGHEQFF. The CDR3 DNA reads TGCGCCAGCAGCCAAACAGACAGGGGGCATGAGCAGTTCTTC.

The gene calls are TRBV3-1 and TRBJ2-3; a possible D gene is TRBD2 (5 bases). Germline V CDR1 and CDR2: LGHDT, YNNKEL (reference sequence). The CDR3 sequence is 15 residues long. V shed 2 bases and J shed 2 bases, with 11 bases lying between them. The CDR3 DNA follows: TGTGCCAGCAGCCAAAAAGGAGCGGCCACAGATACGCAGTATTTT. It codes for CASSQKGAATDTQYF.